The 20 T cell receptor beta chains below were found in one sample sequenced in a study of blood T cells in healthy people across ages. Together with a sample-barcoded 5' primer, a J-beta primer mix was included in a second PCR lasting roughly 6 to 12 cycles. TCRdb reanalysed the 5' RACE reads using MiXCR and keeps one entry per CDR3 protein. The data hold over 500,000 distinct CDR3 sequences, with roughly half observed a single time. The sequenced sample consisted of blood. These receptors were collected from a woman over 75 in good health.

There are many counts of this clonotype. The chain uses TRBV6-2 or TRBV6-3 and TRBJ2-1, with a possible D match to TRBD2 (5 bases). The CDR3 totals 14 residues. V was trimmed by 8 bases and J by 8 bases, leaving 19 bases between them. Germline V lookup: CDR1 MNHEY, CDR2 SVGEGT. The CDR3 region has the DNA TGTGCCAGCCGAAGTGGTAAAGGAGGCGATGAGCAGTTCTTC. Translated, it gives CASRSGKGGDEQFF.

This chain links TRBV20-1 with TRBJ2-3; TRBD2 is a possible D gene (6 bases). This CDR3 has 14 residues. Germline CDR1 and CDR2: DFQATT and SNEGSKA (reference sequence). The ends were cut back, 5 bases at V and 9 bases at J, with 21 bases in the middle. CDR3: CSAAATRMRRTQYF. For the CDR3, the DNA is TGCAGTGCTGCAGCGACTAGAATGAGGCGAACGCAGTATTTT.

The V call is TRBV2, the J call TRBJ1-1; D is perhaps TRBD1 (6 bases). There are 14 residues in the CDR3. V was pared by 7 bases and J by 0 bases, with 12 bases between. Germline-derived CDR1 and CDR2 are SNHLY and FYNNEI. The CDR3 region is CASTPDSLNTEAFF. The CDR3 bases are TGTGCCAGCACCCCGGACAGCCTGAACACTGAAGCTTTCTTT.

The chain joins TRBV27 to TRBJ1-5; TRBD1 matches 8 bases. Germline V lookup: CDR1 MNHEY, CDR2 SMNVEV (reference sequence). V dropped 3 bases and J dropped 2; count of bases not matched to a gene: 6. This CDR3 has 16 amino acids. CDR3 region: CASSFGTGTGNQPQHF. In DNA, the CDR3 is TGTGCCAGCAGTTTTGGGACAGGAACTGGCAATCAGCCCCAGCATTTT.

V gene TRBV29-1 combines with J gene TRBJ2-1; TRBD2 matches at 14 bases. The CDR3 totals 13 residues. In germline, CDR1 is SQVTM, CDR2 ANQGSEA. The J segment lost 15 bases and the V segment lost 1 base, leaving 5 bases of the junction unmatched. CDR3 protein: CSVEGTSGGSLFF. Written as DNA, the CDR3 is TGCAGCGTTGAAGGGACTAGCGGGGGGTCTCTGTTCTTC.

This chain connects TRBV7-9 to TRBJ2-7; TRBD1 or TRBD2 may be the D gene (7 bases each). Germline V gives CDR1 SEHNR, CDR2 FQNEAQ (reference sequence). V shed 5 bases and J shed 3 bases, with 17 bases lying between them. This CDR3 is built from 15 residues. CDR3 loop: CASSLGGDRDYEQYF. CDR3 in DNA: TGTGCCAGCAGCCTAGGGGGGGACAGAGACTACGAGCAGTACTTC.

This clonotype was seen a handful of times. The rearrangement joins TRBV18 to TRBJ2-7; 11 bases align to TRBD2. The CDR3 length is 16 residues. From germline, CDR1 is KGHSH and CDR2 LQKENI. The J segment lost 7 bases and the V segment lost 3 bases, leaving 11 bases of the junction unmatched. The chain's CDR3 is CASSPLSTSGIGEQYF. The DNA for the CDR3 is TGTGCCAGCTCACCCTTATCGACTAGCGGGATAGGGGAGCAGTACTTC.

The CDR3 reads CASRTGPPVNYGYTF. As DNA, the CDR3 is TGTGCCAGCAGGACCGGCCCCCCGGTAAACTATGGCTACACCTTC. The genes are TRBV13 and TRBJ1-2; D is unresolved. This CDR3 spans 15 amino acids. Germline V lookup: CDR1 PRHDT, CDR2 FYEKMQ (reference sequence). V was trimmed by 6 bases and J by 2 bases, leaving 16 bases between them.

This clonotype showed up many times. The chain uses TRBV3-1 and TRBJ1-6, with TRBD1 matching 7 bases. CDR3 length: 18 amino acids. V was pared by 1 base and J by 6 bases, with 12 bases of the junction left unmatched. CDR1 LGHDT and CDR2 YNNKEL come from the germline V gene (reference sequence). DNA for the CDR3: TGTGCCAGCAGCCAAGGAAACCGCTTACAGGGGTCTAATTCACCCCTCCACTTT. It translates to CASSQGNRLQGSNSPLHF. Full variable domain (remainder filled in from reference TRBV3-1 and TRBJ1-6): DTAVSQTPKYLVTQMGNDKSIKCEQNLGHDTMYWYKQDSKKFLKIMFSYNNKELIINETVPNRFSPKSPDKAHLNLHINSLELGDSAVYFCASSQGNRLQGSNSPLHFGNGTRLTVT.

This clonotype has a handful of counts. The J gene is TRBJ2-7, the V gene TRBV28; tentatively, D is TRBD2 (6 bases). The CDR3 is 15 residues long. The V gene's germline CDR1 is MDHEN and CDR2 SYDVKM. V lost 6 bases and J 3 bases, leaving 18 bases between the germline ends. CDR3 in DNA: TGTGCCAGCAGCTGCTCAGGACGGGGGAGCTACGAGCAGTACTTC. Protein: CASSCSGRGSYEQYF.

This chain links TRBV14 with TRBJ2-7; the D is unclear. Trimming took 4 bases from V and 2 from J, leaving 12 bases between them. The CDR3 runs to 14 residues. From germline, CDR1 is SGHDN and CDR2 FVKESK. Written as DNA, the CDR3 is TGTGCCAGCAGCCTCTCTTTGGCTACCTACGAGCAGTACTTC. Translated: CASSLSLATYEQYF.

The sample holds many counts of this clonotype. This rearrangement joins TRBV21-1 to TRBJ2-7. TRBV21-1 counts as a pseudogene. The CDR3 sequence is 9 residues long. The CDR3 region has the DNA TGTGCCAGCAACTTCGGGCAGTACTTC. Residues: CASNFGQYF.

V gene TRBV20-1 combines with J gene TRBJ2-4; TRBD2 aligns across 8 bases. Judging by the DNA end, TRBJ2-7 fits better; the J call may be wrong. CDR1 is DFQATT and CDR2 is SNEGSKA in the germline V gene (reference sequence). The CDR3 is 13 amino acids. The CDR3 bases are TGCAGTGCTAGAAGCGGGAGCTTCTACGAGCAGTACTTC. Translating it yields CSARSGSFYEQYF.

This clonotype was picked up many times. The chain's CDR3 is CSAEITRTGSYGYTF. Written as DNA, the CDR3 is TGCAGCGCCGAGATCACAAGGACGGGGTCTTATGGCTACACCTTC. This chain joins TRBV29-1 and TRBJ1-2; D uncertain. Trimming took 7 bases from V and 5 from J, leaving 23 bases between them. CDR3 size: 15 residues. Germline V CDR1 and CDR2: SQVTM, ANQGSEA.

This clonotype was found many times. J is TRBJ2-3 and V is TRBV9; 10 bases are a match to TRBD1. This CDR3 is built from 15 residues. Unmatched junction bases numbered 2, after V lost 3 bases and J lost 1 base. Looked up from germline, CDR1 is SGDLS and CDR2 is YYNGEE. The CDR3 DNA sequence: TGTGCCAGCAGCGCCGGGACAGGGGGCACAGATACGCAGTATTTT. Its protein product is CASSAGTGGTDTQYF.

V is TRBV12-3 or TRBV12-4 and J is TRBJ2-7, with D possibly matching TRBD1 (6 bases). The CDR3 runs to 15 residues. Trimming took off 6 bases at V and 2 bases at J, with 17 bases between the two ends. The CDR3 coding sequence is TGTGCCAGCAGCAATTCCGGGACAAACGCCTACGAGCAGTACTTC. It yields the protein CASSNSGTNAYEQYF.

This chain joins TRBV20-1 and TRBJ2-7; a weak D match, TRBD1 (5 bases). CDR3 length: 14 amino acids. With 4 bases removed from V and 0 bases from J, the gap between germline ends came to 13 bases. The germline V gene has CDR1 DFQATT and CDR2 SNEGSKA (reference sequence). As DNA, the CDR3 is TGCAGTGCTAAAGCTGGGGCCGGCTCCTACGAGCAGTACTTC. Translated: CSAKAGAGSYEQYF.

The rearrangement uses TRBV7-2 and TRBJ2-7, with 8 bases lining up with TRBD2. Germline CDR1 SGHTA, CDR2 FQGNSA. The CDR3 spans 17 residues. V lost 3 bases and J lost 5; bases outside the gene matches: 15. The CDR3 DNA is TGTGCCAGCAGCTTCAAAAGCGGGAGTCCCCCTTTCGACGAGCAGTACTTC. Amino acid sequence: CASSFKSGSPPFDEQYF. Together with reference TRBV7-2 and TRBJ2-7, the CDR3 gives the full variable domain: GAGVSQSPSNKVTEKGKDVELRCDPISGHTALYWYRQSLGQGLEFLIYFQGNSAPDKSGLPSDRFSAERTGGSVSTLTIQRTQQEDSAVYLCASSFKSGSPPFDEQYFGPGTRLTVT.

As regards this clonotype: Being one base from a much bigger clone, this may be a read error. The J gene is TRBJ2-5, the V gene TRBV20-1; TRBD2 matches at 16 bases. Germline V gives CDR1 DFQATT, CDR2 SNEGSKA (reference sequence). The CDR3 is 17 amino acids. V shed 6 bases and J 11 bases; nucleotides not matched to a gene: 18. CDR3 DNA: TGCAGTGCCCTAGGGACTAGCGGGAGGGCCGATCCCCATGAGCAGTACTTC. This gives the protein CSALGTSGRADPHEQYF.

Notes on this clonotype: With a much larger clone just one base away, this may be a read error. This sequence joins TRBV29-1 and TRBJ1-6; D gene unclear. Trimming removed 8 bases at V and 7 bases at J, with 15 bases between. The CDR3 length is 13 residues. CDR1 is SQVTM and CDR2 is ANQGSEA in the germline V gene. DNA of the CDR3: TGCAGCACAAGGGAAGCCCAAAATTCACCCCTCCACTTT. It specifies CSTREAQNSPLHF.